This TCR beta chain derives from a study of blood T cell repertoires in COVID-19. TCRdb's copy holds only in-frame clones and misses some; the assay was immunoSEQ multiplex PCR. Found here are fewer than 500,000 clones, roughly 90% of them singletons; the top ten hold approximately 1%. The CDR3 runs to 15 residues. The trim removed 1 base at V and 8 bases at J, leaving 9 bases unmatched. The germline gives CDR1 SGHDT, CDR2 YYEEEE. This clone was observed a handful of times. Sequenced material: PBMCs or T cells enriched from blood (not recorded which). The receptor comes from a woman aged 25 to 45 with acute COVID-19. The rearrangement uses TRBV5-6 and TRBJ1-2; 9 positions match TRBD1. The CDR3 region is CASSLWDRVQVGYTF. DNA for the CDR3: TGTGCCAGCAGCTTGTGGGACAGGGTTCAAGTGGGCTACACCTTC.